This entry lists 2 T cell receptor beta chains sequenced from one sample in a study of T cell responses to AZD1222 COVID-19 vaccine. Libraries were prepared by immunoSEQ multiplex PCR; TCRdb keeps only in-frame clonotypes and omits some of them. The sample records roughly 120,000 clones, about 90% being singletons. The sample in question was peripheral blood, obtained on day 0 of AZD1222 vaccination. The receptors derive from an adult in good health.

This chain links TRBV6-5 with TRBJ1-1; a possible D gene is TRBD1 (5 bases). The CDR3 totals 13 residues. Germline V gene lookup returns CDR1 MNHEY and CDR2 SVGAGI. Deletions cut 6 bases from V and 7 bases from J, with 15 bases between. Here the CDR3 reads CASSRQGVDEAFF. The CDR3 DNA reads as TGTGCCAGCAGCAGGCAGGGAGTGGATGAAGCTTTCTTT.

The J gene is TRBJ1-4, the V gene TRBV27; D unresolved. V lost 3 bases and J lost 4, with 12 bases in between. This CDR3 is 15 amino acids long. Germline values: CDR1 MNHEY, CDR2 SMNVEV (reference sequence). In DNA, the CDR3 is TGTGCCAGCAGTTTCTTGGGTAGATTTAATGAAAAACTGTTTTTT. Its translation is CASSFLGRFNEKLFF.